A single sample is the source of the 27 T cell receptor beta chains below, sequenced in a study of T cell responses to AZD1222 COVID-19 vaccine. Clones were read by immunoSEQ multiplex PCR, and TCRdb kept only the in-frame ones, dropping some. The sample contains under 150,000 clones, approximately 85% of which appear only once. The sample in question was peripheral blood, obtained 28 days after the second dose of the MenACWY control vaccine. The receptors here all came from an adult who received the MenACWY meningococcal vaccine as a control.

This chain joins TRBV5-1 and TRBJ1-4, with a possible D match to TRBD1 (6 bases). Germline V gene data show CDR1 as SGHRS and CDR2 as YFSETQ. V lost 7 bases, J lost 6 bases, and 16 bases lay in between. There are 14 residues in the CDR3. The DNA for the CDR3 is TGCGCCAGCGGGTCGACAGGATCTGATGAAAAACTGTTTTTT. As protein: CASGSTGSDEKLFF.

V gene TRBV24-1 combines with J gene TRBJ2-1; D not resolved. V was clipped by 9 bases and J by 9 bases, with 14 bases between them. The length of the CDR3 is 12 residues. The V gene's germline CDR1 is KGHDR and CDR2 SFDVKD. The CDR3 coding sequence is TGTGCCACCTCCAGATCGACCAGTGAGCAGTTCTTC. Translating it yields CATSRSTSEQFF.

The chain is built from TRBV28 and TRBJ2-3, with D unresolved. Germline CDR1 is MDHEN and CDR2 is SYDVKM. The CDR3 sequence is 13 residues long. V gave up 1 base and J gave up 8 bases, with 10 bases separating them. The CDR3 sequence is CASSLYRTGTQYF. In nucleotides, the CDR3 is TGTGCCAGCAGTTTATACCGTACGGGTACGCAGTATTTT.

The J gene is TRBJ1-5, the V gene TRBV6-2 or TRBV6-3; maybe TRBD1 (6 bases). The CDR3 consists of 15 residues. The V gene's germline CDR1 is MNHEY and CDR2 SVGEGT. The V gene lost 1 base and the J gene lost 7 bases, with 14 bases spanning the gap. DNA for the CDR3: TGTGCCAGCAGTTACTGGGGGCTACCCCCCCAGCCCCAGCATTTT. Amino acids: CASSYWGLPPQPQHF.

This sequence joins TRBV7-2 and TRBJ2-5, with D perhaps TRBD2 (6 bases). Germline V gene sequence: CDR1 SGHTA, CDR2 FQGNSA. V was clipped by 8 bases and J by 1 base, with 11 bases between them. CDR3 length: 13 amino acids. In DNA form, the CDR3 reads TGTGCCAGCTCTGGGAGGATCCAAGAGACCCAGTACTTC. It codes for CASSGRIQETQYF.

The rearrangement joins TRBV5-4 to TRBJ1-4; D might be TRBD1 (6 bases). Germline CDR1 is SGHNT and CDR2 is YYREEE (reference sequence). The V end lost 6 bases, the J end lost 4 bases, and 10 bases lay between the germline ends. This CDR3 comprises 13 residues. CDR3 residues: CASKDSNNEKLFF. CDR3 coding DNA: TGTGCCAGCAAGGACAGCAATAATGAAAAACTGTTTTTT.

The V call is TRBV7-9, the J call TRBJ1-2; a possible D gene is TRBD1 (5 bases). With 5 bases removed from V and 1 base from J, the gap between germline ends came to 8 bases. This CDR3 contains 13 residues. Germline CDR1 reads SEHNR; CDR2 reads FQNEAQ (reference sequence). CDR3 sequence reads: CASSPTDNYGYTF. CDR3 coding DNA: TGTGCCAGCAGCCCGACAGATAACTATGGCTACACCTTC.

The rearrangement joins TRBV7-2 to TRBJ1-2; D gene ambiguous. The CDR3 extends over 15 amino acids. The germline V gene has CDR1 SGHTA and CDR2 FQGNSA. With 1 base removed from V and 4 bases from J, the gap between germline ends came to 13 bases. This CDR3 reads CASSLGPGGAYGYTF. CDR3 in DNA: TGTGCCAGCAGCTTAGGTCCGGGAGGTGCCTATGGCTACACCTTC.

This clone occurred a few times. The chain employs TRBV4-1 and TRBJ1-5; 9 positions match TRBD1. V lost 3 bases and J lost 6; bases outside the gene matches: 12. Germline V CDR1 and CDR2: MGHRA, YSYEKL. This CDR3 region has 17 residues. The CDR3 region is CASSQQVEDRGFQPQHF. The DNA of the CDR3 is TGCGCCAGCAGCCAGCAGGTGGAGGACAGGGGTTTTCAGCCCCAGCATTTT.

This chain joins TRBV18 and TRBJ2-1; tentatively, D is TRBD1 (6 bases). Trimming took 5 bases from V and 6 from J, leaving 17 bases between them. Per germline, CDR1 KGHSH and CDR2 LQKENI. The CDR3 has 15 residues. The CDR3 protein is CASSISTGLLNEQFF. The CDR3 DNA follows: TGTGCCAGCTCAATCTCGACAGGTCTTCTCAATGAGCAGTTCTTC.

This clone is a singleton in its sample. This CDR3 is CASSLDSFQPQHF. The CDR3, as DNA: TGTGCCAGCAGCTTAGATTCGTTCCAGCCCCAGCATTTT. This chain connects TRBV11-2 to TRBJ1-5; D unresolved. Germline V lookup: CDR1 SGHAT, CDR2 FQNNGV. The CDR3 extends over 13 amino acids. Between the trimmed V and J ends, which lost 0 bases and 7 bases, there was a span of 7 bases.

This clone was seen once. This chain links TRBV3-1 (or the pseudogene TRBV3-2) with TRBJ2-3; 13 bases line up with TRBD2. This CDR3 region has 17 residues. J gave up 1 base and V 3 bases, and 4 bases lay outside the gene matches. Germline values: CDR1 LGHDT, CDR2 YNNKEL (reference sequence). CDR3 sequence reads: CASSQGGLAGGTDTQYF. The CDR3 nucleotides read TGTGCCAGCAGCCAGGGAGGACTAGCGGGAGGCACAGATACGCAGTATTTT.

The rearrangement joins TRBV12-2 to TRBJ2-7. TRBV12-2 is tagged as a pseudogene. The CDR3 is 16 residues long. CDR3: CASRSSTYGHSYEQYF. CDR3 in DNA: TGTGCAAGTCGCTCCAGCACCTACGGCCACTCCTACGAGCAGTACTTC.

The V gene is TRBV24-1, the J gene TRBJ2-7; 7 bases agree with TRBD1. The CDR3 spans 12 residues. Trimming took 10 bases from V and 0 from J; bases not matched to a gene: 2. Germline CDR1 is KGHDR and CDR2 is SFDVKD. The CDR3 DNA reads as TGTGCCACAGGACAGGACTCCTACGAGCAGTACTTC. As protein: CATGQDSYEQYF.

This clone was picked up one time. This chain links TRBV30 with TRBJ2-3; tentative D call: TRBD1 (5 bases). The CDR3 covers 15 residues. Germline V gene sequence: CDR1 GTSNPN, CDR2 SVGIG (reference sequence). V was trimmed by 0 bases and J by 2 bases, leaving 12 bases between them. The CDR3 bases are TGTGCCTGGAGTGTACCGCCAGGGCCCACAGATACGCAGTATTTT. Its protein product is CAWSVPPGPTDTQYF.

The rearrangement uses TRBV19 and TRBJ2-1, with D perhaps matching TRBD2 (5 bases). This CDR3 has 14 amino acids. V lost 3 bases and J 9 bases, leaving 15 bases between the germline ends. CDR1 is LNHDA, CDR2 SQIVND, per germline (reference sequence). The CDR3 DNA is TGTGCCAGTAGTATCCCGCTAGCAAGAACTGAGCAGTTCTTC. It yields the protein CASSIPLARTEQFF.

Comments on this clone: Different DNA sequences within this sample yield the same CDR3. This chain uses TRBV7-9 with TRBJ1-1, with D possibly TRBD1 on 5 matching bases. CDR1 and CDR2 from the germline V gene are SEHNR and FQNEAQ (reference sequence). Trimming left V 5 bases short and J 1 base short, with 8 bases between. The CDR3 runs to 13 residues. The CDR3 here is CASSLQGNTEAFF. CDR3 DNA sequence: TGTGCCAGCAGCCTGCAGGGGAACACTGAAGCTTTCTTT.

V gene TRBV11-3 combines with J gene TRBJ2-5, with D possibly matching TRBD2 (6 bases). Germline assignment: CDR1 SGHNT and CDR2 YENEEA. Deletions cut 6 bases from V and 3 bases from J, with 11 bases between. This CDR3 spans 13 amino acids. The CDR3 DNA is TGTGCCAGCAGACACGGGGGAGAAGAGACCCAGTACTTC. Its protein is CASRHGGEETQYF.

The chain has TRBV23-1 and TRBJ1-2; D is perhaps TRBD1 (5 bases). TRBV23-1 is marked as an open reading frame, function uncertain. The CDR3 runs 16 residues. Between the trimmed V and J ends, which lost 8 bases and 1 base, there was a span of 20 bases. The chain's CDR3 is CASCEGVRRNNYGYTF. The CDR3 bases are TGCGCCAGCTGCGAAGGGGTGAGGCGCAATAACTATGGCTACACCTTC.

V usage is TRBV5-6 and J usage is TRBJ2-5; D gene ambiguous. Trimming took off 5 bases at V and 2 bases at J, with 19 bases between the two ends. This CDR3 has 16 amino acids. Germline CDR1 and CDR2: SGHDT and YYEEEE. In DNA form, the CDR3 reads TGTGCCAGCAGTTTCTCTCCTAGGCAGACACAAGAGACCCAGTACTTC. Its translation is CASSFSPRQTQETQYF.

The chain uses TRBV5-4 and TRBJ2-5; 9 bases are a match to TRBD1. This CDR3 is 15 amino acids long. Germline V CDR1 and CDR2: SGHNT, YYREEE (reference sequence). V shed 0 bases and J 8 bases; nucleotides not matched to a gene: 8. CDR3 sequence reads: CASSLEGTGSSTQYF. CDR3 bases: TGTGCCAGCAGCTTGGAGGGGACAGGGTCTAGCACCCAGTACTTC.

This sequence joins TRBV27 and TRBJ1-4; 9 positions match TRBD1. Germline CDR1 is MNHEY and CDR2 is SMNVEV (reference sequence). With V trimmed by 8 bases and J by 7 bases, 5 bases remained unmatched. The CDR3 runs to 13 residues. The CDR3 here is CASRDRAGEKLFF. The CDR3 DNA is TGTGCCAGCCGGGACAGGGCAGGTGAAAAACTGTTTTTT.

This clone was seen only once. The chain couples TRBV30 to TRBJ1-5; 7 nucleotides align to TRBD1. The V and J ends lost 2 bases and 10 bases, in that order; junction bases with no gene match: 11. CDR1 GTSNPN and CDR2 SVGIG come from the germline V gene (reference sequence). CDR3 size: 14 residues. The CDR3, as DNA: TGTGCCTGGAGTACGACAGGGTCGGGGGGTCCCCAGCATTTT. It codes for CAWSTTGSGGPQHF. The whole variable domain, remainder taken from reference TRBV30 and TRBJ1-5, is SQTIHQWPATLVQPVGSPLSLECTVEGTSNPNLYWYRQAAGRGLQLLFYSVGIGQISSEVPQNLSASRPQDRQFILSSKKLLLSDSGFYLCAWSTTGSGGPQHFGDGTRLSIL.

The chain links TRBV24-1 to TRBJ2-3, with 8 bases aligning to TRBD1. The germline CDR1 and CDR2 sequences are KGHDR and SFDVKD. The CDR3 covers 14 residues. With 4 bases clipped from V and 5 bases from J, the junction kept 4 bases outside the gene matches. The DNA of the CDR3 is TGTGCCACCAGTGACACAGGGGGTTTAGATACGCAGTATTTT. It specifies CATSDTGGLDTQYF.

The gene calls are TRBV28 and TRBJ1-5; D perhaps matches TRBD1 (6 bases). Germline lookup yields CDR1 MDHEN and CDR2 SYDVKM. The CDR3 loop spans 17 amino acids. V lost 0 bases and J lost 4, with 16 bases in between. CDR3 nucleotide sequence: TGTGCCAGCAGTTTATGGGGGGCAGGGGCGTCGAATCAGCCCCAGCATTTT. Its translation is CASSLWGAGASNQPQHF. The full variable domain, with the rest looked up from reference TRBV28 and TRBJ1-5, is DVKVTQSSRYLVKRTGEKVFLECVQDMDHENMFWYRQDPGLGLRLIYFSYDVKMKEKGDIPEGYSVSREKKERFSLILESASTNQTSMYLCASSLWGAGASNQPQHFGDGTRLSIL.

This clone was counted only a few times. This chain links TRBV3-1 (or the pseudogene TRBV3-2) with TRBJ2-7, with 13 positions matching TRBD2. Germline V gene sequence: CDR1 LGHDT, CDR2 YNNKEL (reference sequence). V was pared by 4 bases and J by 1 base, with 7 bases of the junction left unmatched. CDR3 length equals 17 residues. Here the CDR3 reads CASSPSTSGRLSYEQYF. DNA for the CDR3: TGTGCCAGCAGCCCCTCGACTAGCGGGAGGTTGTCCTACGAGCAGTACTTC.

The chain combines TRBV18 with TRBJ1-5; 9 bases map to TRBD1. The V and J ends lost 5 bases and 4 bases, in that order; junction bases with no gene match: 3. Germline V CDR1 and CDR2: KGHSH, LQKENI. The CDR3 covers 14 residues. The CDR3 DNA is TGTGCCAGCTCATCGGGACAGGGAAATCAGCCCCAGCATTTT. Amino acids: CASSSGQGNQPQHF. Full variable domain (rest looked up from reference TRBV18 and TRBJ1-5): NAGVMQNPRHLVRRRGQEARLRCSPMKGHSHVYWYRQLPEEGLKFMVYLQKENIIDESGMPKERFSAEFPKEGPSILRIQQVVRGDSAAYFCASSSGQGNQPQHFGDGTRLSIL.